This T cell receptor (beta chain) is from a study of shared clonotypes between healthy human individuals. The CDR3 consists of 17 residues. Germline V gene sequence: CDR1 MDHEN, CDR2 SYDVKM. Unmatched junction bases numbered 8, after V lost 3 bases and J lost 3 bases. This table comes from immunoSEQ multiplex PCR, and its TCRdb copy is limited to in-frame clones, with some not included. Of 1.5 million to 1.9 million clones in the sample, roughly 98% were seen once. This rearrangement joins TRBV28 to TRBJ2-2; TRBD1 aligns across 9 bases. The sequence was obtained from a man aged 25 to 45 in good health. Sequenced material: naive CD4+ T cells sorted from blood. Documented subset: CD45RA+ positively selected. The CDR3 DNA sequence: TGTGCCAGCAGTTTCCGACCGGGACAGGGTTACACCGGGGAGCTGTTTTTT. The encoded protein is CASSFRPGQGYTGELFF.